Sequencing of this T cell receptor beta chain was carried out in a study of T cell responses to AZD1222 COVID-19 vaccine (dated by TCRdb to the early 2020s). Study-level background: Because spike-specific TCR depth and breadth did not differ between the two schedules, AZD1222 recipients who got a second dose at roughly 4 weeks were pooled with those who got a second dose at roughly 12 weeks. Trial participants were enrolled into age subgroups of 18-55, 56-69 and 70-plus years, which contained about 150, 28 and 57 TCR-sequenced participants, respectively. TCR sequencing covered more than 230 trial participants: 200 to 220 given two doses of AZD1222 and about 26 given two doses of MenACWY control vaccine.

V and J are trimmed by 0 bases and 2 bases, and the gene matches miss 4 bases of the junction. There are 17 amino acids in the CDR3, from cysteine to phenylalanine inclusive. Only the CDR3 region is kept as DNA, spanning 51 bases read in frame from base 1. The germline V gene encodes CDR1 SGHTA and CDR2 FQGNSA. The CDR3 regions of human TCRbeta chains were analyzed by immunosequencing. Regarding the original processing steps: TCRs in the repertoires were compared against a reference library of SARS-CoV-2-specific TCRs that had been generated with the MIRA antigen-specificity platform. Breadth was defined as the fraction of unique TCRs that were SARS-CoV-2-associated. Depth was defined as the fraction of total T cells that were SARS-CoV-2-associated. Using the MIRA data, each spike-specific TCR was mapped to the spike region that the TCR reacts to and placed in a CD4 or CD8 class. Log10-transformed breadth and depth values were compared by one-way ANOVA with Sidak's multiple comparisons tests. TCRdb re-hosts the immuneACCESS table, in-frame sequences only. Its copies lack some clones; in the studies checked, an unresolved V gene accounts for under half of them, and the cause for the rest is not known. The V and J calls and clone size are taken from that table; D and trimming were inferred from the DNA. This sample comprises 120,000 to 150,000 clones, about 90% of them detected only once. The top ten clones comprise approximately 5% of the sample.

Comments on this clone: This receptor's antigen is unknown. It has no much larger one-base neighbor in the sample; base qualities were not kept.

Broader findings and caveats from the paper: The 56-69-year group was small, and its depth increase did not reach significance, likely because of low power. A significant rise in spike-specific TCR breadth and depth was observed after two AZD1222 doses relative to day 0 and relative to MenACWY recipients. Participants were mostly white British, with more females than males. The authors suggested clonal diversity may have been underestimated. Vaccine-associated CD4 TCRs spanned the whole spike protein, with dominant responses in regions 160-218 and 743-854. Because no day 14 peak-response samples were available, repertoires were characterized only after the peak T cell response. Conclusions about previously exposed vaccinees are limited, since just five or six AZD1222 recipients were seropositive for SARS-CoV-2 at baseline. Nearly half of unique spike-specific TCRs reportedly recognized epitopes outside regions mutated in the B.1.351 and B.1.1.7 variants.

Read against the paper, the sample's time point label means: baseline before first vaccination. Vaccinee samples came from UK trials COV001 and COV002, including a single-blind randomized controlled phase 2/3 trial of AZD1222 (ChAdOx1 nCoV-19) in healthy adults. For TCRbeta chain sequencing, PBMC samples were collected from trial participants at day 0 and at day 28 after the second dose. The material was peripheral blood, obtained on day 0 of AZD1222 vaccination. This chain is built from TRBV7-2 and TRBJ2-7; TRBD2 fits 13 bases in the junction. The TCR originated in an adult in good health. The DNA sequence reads TGTGCCAGCAGCTTAGCCGGGACTAGCGGGGTAGCCTACGAGCAGTACTTC. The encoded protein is CASSLAGTSGVAYEQYF.